A single sample is the source of the 25 T cell receptor beta chains below, sequenced in a study of graft-versus-host responses after intestinal transplantation. These TCRs are of unknown antigen specificity. Clones were sequenced by immunoSEQ multiplex PCR, and TCRdb holds only the in-frame ones, with some missing. The sample yields around 90,000 clones, roughly 92% seen once. The sample consisted of unstimulated CD8+ T cells sorted from spleen or lymph node cells, taken before transplant. Receptors originate from a human donor who was the organ donor for an intestinal transplant.

V is TRBV5-4 and J is TRBJ2-5; 11 nucleotides agree with TRBD1. The V and J ends lost 2 bases and 5 bases, in that order; junction bases with no gene match: 8. From germline, CDR1 is SGHNT and CDR2 YYREEE (reference sequence). The CDR3 is 16 amino acids. CDR3 protein: CASSLLGTGGEETQYF. CDR3 nucleotide sequence: TGTGCCAGCAGCTTACTCGGGACAGGGGGTGAGGAGACCCAGTACTTC.

The genes are TRBV5-8 and TRBJ1-5, with D possibly being TRBD1 (6 bases). Between the trimmed V and J ends, which lost 4 bases and 6 bases, there was a span of 11 bases. Germline V gene lookup returns CDR1 SGHTS and CDR2 YDEGEE. The CDR3 is made up of 13 amino acids. This CDR3 is CASSTSRGQPQHF. CDR3 DNA sequence: TGTGCCAGCAGCACCTCCAGGGGTCAGCCCCAGCATTTT.

The chain carries TRBV12-5 and TRBJ2-7, with TRBD1 matching 10 bases. There are 15 residues in the CDR3. Germline V lookup: CDR1 LGHNT, CDR2 FRNRAP. Trimming took 9 bases from V and 3 from J; bases not matched to a gene: 11. The CDR3 nucleotides are TGTGCTAGCAGCCTTTCCGGGACAGGGGACTACGAGCAGTACTTC. Amino acid sequence: CASSLSGTGDYEQYF.

The V and J genes are TRBV7-6 and TRBJ2-1; 9 nucleotides align to TRBD2. Germline CDR1 and CDR2: SGHVS and FNYEAQ. This CDR3 region has 20 residues. With 2 bases clipped from V and 2 bases from J, the junction kept 16 bases outside the gene matches. CDR3 residues: CASSLFRVLAGELPYNEQFF. DNA for the CDR3: TGTGCCAGCAGCTTATTTCGAGTGTTAGCGGGAGAACTTCCCTACAATGAGCAGTTCTTC.

The chain links TRBV6-1 to TRBJ2-3; possibly TRBD2 for D (6 bases). Trimming cost V 2 bases and J 1 base, with 7 bases left between them. The CDR3 has 14 amino acids. Germline CDR1 and CDR2: MNHNS and SASEGT. The CDR3 region has the DNA TGTGCCAGCAGTGAACCTAGCGGCACAGATACGCAGTATTTT. Translating it yields CASSEPSGTDTQYF.

In its sample, this clone was seen a few times. This chain joins TRBV7-3 and TRBJ2-1; D unclear. This CDR3 spans 15 amino acids. Trimming cost V 8 bases and J 0 bases, with 14 bases left between them. CDR1 and CDR2 from the germline V gene are SGHTA and FQGTGA. The CDR3, as DNA: TGTGCCAGCTCTCTGCGGATATCCTCCTACAATGAGCAGTTCTTC. It specifies CASSLRISSYNEQFF.

This rearrangement joins TRBV9 to TRBJ2-2; 10 bases are a match to TRBD2. CDR1 SGDLS and CDR2 YYNGEE come from the germline V gene. The CDR3 totals 19 residues. V was clipped by 0 bases and J by 4 bases; unmatched bases: 12. CDR3 sequence (DNA): TGTGCCAGCAGCGTAGATACAGCGGGAGGGCCCGCTGGCACCGGGGAGCTGTTTTTT. Translating gives CASSVDTAGGPAGTGELFF.

CDR3 bases: TGTGCCAGCAGCGTAGGACAGGGGGCCCACGAGCAGTACTTC. This gives the protein CASSVGQGAHEQYF. This chain connects TRBV9 to TRBJ2-7, with 10 nucleotides matching TRBD1. The germline V gene has CDR1 SGDLS and CDR2 YYNGEE. Trimming at V came to 0 bases and at J to 5 bases, leaving 2 bases not matched to a gene. CDR3 length equals 14 residues.

J is TRBJ2-7 and V is TRBV11-1, with unresolved D. CDR3 length: 18 residues. The ends were cut back, 5 bases at V and 3 bases at J, with 26 bases in the middle. From germline, CDR1 is SGHAT and CDR2 FQDESV (reference sequence). The CDR3 DNA follows: TGTGCCAGCAGCGGGTCTAGAAGAAAGTCGGAAAAACACTACGAGCAGTACTTC. It encodes CASSGSRRKSEKHYEQYF.

This chain joins TRBV28 and TRBJ2-7; perhaps TRBD2 as D (5 bases). Germline loops: CDR1 MDHEN, CDR2 SYDVKM. The germline V and J ends were trimmed by 7 bases and 5 bases, with 15 bases remaining between them. The CDR3 is made up of 13 amino acids. CDR3 bases: TGTGCCAGCACCCCCGGAGGATTACACGAGCAGTACTTC. Translated, it gives CASTPGGLHEQYF.

This chain joins TRBV28 and TRBJ1-2; possibly TRBD1 for D (6 bases). This CDR3 has 13 amino acids. CDR1 MDHEN and CDR2 SYDVKM come from the germline V gene. V shed 5 bases and J shed 5 bases, with 12 bases lying between them. CDR3 loop: CASSTWTAYGYTF. CDR3 bases: TGTGCCAGCAGTACTTGGACAGCTTATGGCTACACCTTC.

This chain uses TRBV7-2 with TRBJ1-4; D unclear. From germline, CDR1 is SGHTA and CDR2 FQGNSA. The germline V and J ends were trimmed by 2 bases and 5 bases, with 15 bases remaining between them. This CDR3 has 16 amino acids. CDR3 protein: CASSLKGAAVNEKLFF. The CDR3 bases are TGTGCCAGCAGCTTAAAGGGAGCGGCAGTAAATGAAAAACTGTTTTTT.

This chain links TRBV30 with TRBJ2-7, with 7 positions matching TRBD2. The CDR3 runs 14 residues. V shed 5 bases, J shed 0 bases, and the junction held 7 bases outside the gene matches. Germline V CDR1 and CDR2: GTSNPN, SVGIG (reference sequence). This chain's CDR3 is CAWSAGVGSYEQYF. DNA for the CDR3: TGTGCCTGGTCTGCGGGAGTGGGCTCCTACGAGCAGTACTTC.

This clone was recorded a few times. This sequence joins TRBV25-1 and TRBJ1-1; D remains unclear. V lost 10 bases, J lost 5 bases, and 14 bases lay in between. This CDR3 contains 12 residues. Looked up from germline, CDR1 is MGHDK and CDR2 is SYGVNS. In DNA, the CDR3 is TGTGCCACCGAGGATGCGGGGACTGAAGCTTTCTTT. Protein product: CATEDAGTEAFF.

The V call is TRBV27, the J call TRBJ2-7; possibly TRBD1 for D (5 bases). Per the germline V gene, CDR1 is MNHEY and CDR2 is SMNVEV (reference sequence). The V gene lost 6 bases and the J gene lost 3 bases, with 12 bases spanning the gap. There are 13 residues in the CDR3. The chain's CDR3 is CASSLGPHYEQYF. CDR3 coding DNA: TGTGCCAGCAGCCTGGGGCCCCACTACGAGCAGTACTTC.

V usage is TRBV6-5 and J usage is TRBJ1-1; TRBD1 might be the D (6 bases). Deletions cut 2 bases from V and 3 bases from J, with 10 bases between. This CDR3 contains 14 residues. The germline gives CDR1 MNHEY, CDR2 SVGAGI. The CDR3 is CASSYGGAYTEAFF. The CDR3 DNA sequence: TGTGCCAGCAGTTACGGGGGCGCTTACACTGAAGCTTTCTTT.

The chain carries TRBV10-2 and TRBJ1-5, with 9 bases lining up with TRBD1. The germline V gene has CDR1 WSHSY and CDR2 SAAADI. CDR3 length: 15 residues. The junction had 11 bases not matched to a gene; V was cut back by 5 bases and J by 9 bases. The CDR3 coding sequence is TGCGCCAGCAGTAATACAGGGGGCCAGTACCGGCCCCAGCATTTT. Translation: CASSNTGGQYRPQHF.

The CDR3 sequence: CATNSDSTGELFF. For the CDR3, the DNA is TGTGCCACTAATTCGGACAGCACCGGGGAGCTGTTTTTT. V and J are TRBV10-3 and TRBJ2-2; a weak D match, TRBD1 (6 bases). Trimming removed 10 bases at V and 4 bases at J, with 13 bases between. Germline loops: CDR1 ENHRY, CDR2 SYGVKD. This CDR3 is built from 13 residues.

This clone was detected only once. The V and J genes are TRBV30 and TRBJ2-7, with 14 bases fitting TRBD2. The CDR3 consists of 17 residues. Trimming took 2 bases from V and 5 from J; bases not matched to a gene: 11. Germline V lookup: CDR1 GTSNPN, CDR2 SVGIG (reference sequence). The CDR3 DNA reads TGTGCCTGGAGTCCGGGGACTAGCGGGAGTTTTCGCGACGAGCAGTACTTC. Translated, it gives CAWSPGTSGSFRDEQYF.

The V and J genes are TRBV13 and TRBJ2-1; a possible D gene is TRBD1 (5 bases). Looked up from germline, CDR1 is PRHDT and CDR2 is FYEKMQ (reference sequence). V shed 3 bases and J shed 5 bases, with 14 bases lying between them. The CDR3 extends over 15 amino acids. CDR3 sequence: CASSLGRGPHNEQFF. The CDR3 DNA sequence: TGTGCCAGCAGCTTGGGTAGGGGCCCCCACAATGAGCAGTTCTTC.

The chain employs TRBV27 and TRBJ1-2, with 12 nucleotides matching TRBD1. Germline values: CDR1 MNHEY, CDR2 SMNVEV (reference sequence). The ends lost 8 bases at V and 7 bases at J; junction bases unmatched: 8. This CDR3 comprises 14 residues. In DNA, the CDR3 is TGTGCCAGCTGCCCGGGACAGGGGGCGTCTGGCTACACCTTC. It yields the protein CASCPGQGASGYTF.

The J gene is TRBJ2-1, the V gene TRBV27; 9 nucleotides line up with TRBD2. The junction had 10 bases not matched to a gene; V was cut back by 3 bases and J by 1 base. The CDR3 covers 18 residues. Germline V gene lookup returns CDR1 MNHEY and CDR2 SMNVEV (reference sequence). The CDR3 nucleotides are TGTGCCAGCAGTTTCATGGGACTAGCCAGTGTGTCCTACAATGAGCAGTTCTTC. It encodes CASSFMGLASVSYNEQFF.

This clone was picked up a small number of times. This chain joins TRBV13 and TRBJ2-7; no firm D call. V lost 0 bases, J lost 7 bases, and 10 bases lay in between. Germline V lookup: CDR1 PRHDT, CDR2 FYEKMQ (reference sequence). The CDR3 has 13 amino acids. The CDR3 DNA reads as TGTGCCAGCAGCTTAGGCCCAAACCTAGAGCAGTACTTC. Amino acids: CASSLGPNLEQYF.

The CDR3 nucleotides read TGTGCCAGCAGCCAAGATTCCGACAGACGTTATGGCTACACCTTC. Its translation: CASSQDSDRRYGYTF. The V call is TRBV14, the J call TRBJ1-2, with a possible D match to TRBD1 (5 bases). CDR3 length: 15 residues. Germline CDR1 and CDR2: SGHDN and FVKESK. Between the trimmed V and J ends, which lost 0 bases and 5 bases, there was a span of 13 bases. Filled out from reference TRBV14 and TRBJ1-2, the complete variable domain reads EAGVTQFPSHSVIEKGQTVTLRCDPISGHDNLYWYRRVMGKEIKFLLHFVKESKQDESGMPNNRFLAERTGGTYSTLKVQPAELEDSGVYFCASSQDSDRRYGYTFGSGTRLTVV.

The V call is TRBV2, the J call TRBJ2-7; 7 positions agree with TRBD2. The CDR3 has 13 amino acids. The V segment lost 8 bases and the J segment 1 base; nucleotides outside the gene matches: 5. From germline, CDR1 is SNHLY and CDR2 FYNNEI. In DNA form, the CDR3 reads TGTGCCAGCCGGGGACTACCTTCCTACGAGCAGTACTTC. Protein product: CASRGLPSYEQYF.